This TCR beta chain was captured in a study of CD8+ T cells in alopecia areata. Overall study context: Donor skin was harvested from 6-12-month-old C3H/HeJ mice with spontaneous alopecia and grafted onto roughly 7-10-week-old female C3H/HeJ recipients.

The CDR3 has 15 residues. The junction had 6 bases not matched to a gene; V was cut back by 0 bases and J by 5 bases. CDR1 is GKSSPN, CDR2 SITVG, per germline. Following RNA extraction, reverse transcription yielded cDNA that acted as the sequencing template. Sequencing was performed with immunoSEQ multiplex PCR; in TCRdb, only in-frame clones are kept and a portion is missing. Recorded here are 90,000 to 130,000 clones, none singletons. This clone occurred a few times. Mouse names are used for the genes. The CDR3 is cut off 4 residues early in the read; its end comes from the germline J gene. The chain is built from TRBV31 and TRBJ2-1, with 8 bases lining up with TRBD2. The sequence came from a C3H/HeJ mouse with alopecia areata. For the strain, the MHC haplotype given is H2-k. The sample was lesional skin. CDR3 DNA (partial): TGTGCCTGGAGTCTAGAGGGGGGGGCGCATGCT. This codes for CAWSLEGGAHA. The entire CDR3 protein reads CAWSLEGGAHAEQFF. Using reference TRBV31 and TRBJ2-1 for the parts outside the CDR3, the full variable domain is AQTIHQWPVAEIKAVGSPLSLGCTIKGKSSPNLYWYWQATGGTLQQLFYSITVGQVESVVQLNLSASRPKDDQFILSTEKLLLSHSGFYLCAWSLEGGAHAEQFFGPGTRLTVL.